A selection of T cell receptor beta chains follows, all from one sample in a study of technical replicates of blood from several donors. The assay was immunoSEQ multiplex PCR, and TCRdb's table has in-frame clones only and misses some. The table lists roughly 79,000 clones, 90% to 95% of them singletons, with approximately 0.34% in the top ten. Sequencing was performed on T cells isolated from PBMCs. These receptors came from a human donor in good health. Some clones in this sample may be carry-over from other donors' samples. CDR3s include the opening cysteine and the closing phenylalanine or tryptophan. The D gene is left open where the match is weak. Clone sizes are given selectively: once, few, many, or a class where the clone is expanded.

CDR3 DNA: TGTGCCGGGGGCGAACGGTACTATGGCTACACCTTC; CDR3 protein: CAGGERYYGYTF; clone size: NA; D gene: NA; J gene: TRBJ1-2; V gene: TRBV28
CDR3 DNA: TGTGCCAGCAGCATCGGGACTCTGCAAGAGACCCAGTACTTC; CDR3 protein: CASSIGTLQETQYF; clone size: NA; D gene: NA; J gene: TRBJ2-5; V gene: TRBV7-6
CDR3 DNA: TGTGCCAGCAGGGGGGTCGGAATGACAGGGTACAAAACCTCCTACGAGCAGTACTTC; CDR3 protein: CASRGVGMTGYKTSYEQYF; clone size: NA; D gene: TRBD1; J gene: TRBJ2-7; V gene: TRBV28
CDR3 DNA: TGTGCCAGCAGCACTTGGGACAAAAGCAACTATGGCTACACCTTC; CDR3 protein: CASSTWDKSNYGYTF; clone size: NA; D gene: NA; J gene: TRBJ1-2; V gene: TRBV7-9
CDR3 DNA: TGTGCCAGCAGCGACCACAGGGGCGACAGCTACGAGCAGTACTTC; CDR3 protein: CASSDHRGDSYEQYF; clone size: NA; D gene: TRBD1; J gene: TRBJ2-7; V gene: TRBV11-2
CDR3 DNA: TGCGCCAGCAGTGAATCCTCTAGCGGGGGGGCCCGAGAGACCCAGTACTTC; CDR3 protein: CASSESSSGGARETQYF; clone size: NA; D gene: TRBD2; J gene: TRBJ2-5; V gene: TRBV10-1
CDR3 DNA: TGTGCCTGGAGTGATCGGGGGGGAACAGGGCAGCCCCAGCATTTT; CDR3 protein: CAWSDRGGTGQPQHF; clone size: NA; D gene: NA; J gene: TRBJ1-5; V gene: TRBV30
CDR3 DNA: TGTGCCAGCAGTGAAAACCCTTGGGGGCAAGACACGTATCAGCCCCAGCATTTT; CDR3 protein: CASSENPWGQDTYQPQHF; clone size: NA; D gene: NA; J gene: TRBJ1-5; V gene: TRBV6-1
CDR3 DNA: TGTGCCAGCAGCTTATCGCCAGGGATGGGCACAGATACGCAGTATTTT; CDR3 protein: CASSLSPGMGTDTQYF; clone size: NA; D gene: NA; J gene: TRBJ2-3; V gene: TRBV7-6
CDR3 DNA: TGTGCCAGCAGCCCAACATACGACTCCTACGAGCAGTACTTC; CDR3 protein: CASSPTYDSYEQYF; clone size: NA; D gene: NA; J gene: TRBJ2-7; V gene: TRBV7-6
CDR3 DNA: TGCGCCAGCAGCTTTAGCGGCGCGAACACCGGGGAGCTGTTTTTT; CDR3 protein: CASSFSGANTGELFF; clone size: NA; D gene: NA; J gene: TRBJ2-2; V gene: TRBV5-1
CDR3 DNA: TGTGCCAGCAGCTTGCTTGGACAGAGCTCCTACAATGAGCAGTTCTTC; CDR3 protein: CASSLLGQSSYNEQFF; clone size: NA; D gene: NA; J gene: TRBJ2-1; V gene: TRBV7-8
CDR3 DNA: TGTGCCAGCAGCCCCGGGTGGGGGGGGGATACGCAGTATTTT; CDR3 protein: CASSPGWGGDTQYF; clone size: NA; D gene: TRBD2; J gene: TRBJ2-3; V gene: TRBV9
CDR3 DNA: TGTGCCATCTCGGACAGCCAGCAAGAGACCCAGTACTTC; CDR3 protein: CAISDSQQETQYF; clone size: NA; D gene: NA; J gene: TRBJ2-5; V gene: TRBV10-3
CDR3 DNA: TGTGCCAGTAGTTCCACCTGGGGCAGTTATTATGGCTACACCTTC; CDR3 protein: CASSSTWGSYYGYTF; clone size: NA; D gene: NA; J gene: TRBJ1-2; V gene: TRBV19
CDR3 DNA: TGTGCCAGCAGTCTGGGACAGGGGGCGTTCGAGACCCAGTACTTC; CDR3 protein: CASSLGQGAFETQYF; clone size: once; D gene: TRBD1; J gene: TRBJ2-5; V gene: TRBV28
CDR3 DNA: TGCGCCAGCAGCCAAGAACTACGGGACAGGTTCAATGAGCAGTTCTTC; CDR3 protein: CASSQELRDRFNEQFF; clone size: few; D gene: TRBD1; J gene: TRBJ2-1; V gene: TRBV4-3
CDR3 DNA: TGTGCCAGCAGTGGACAGGGGGTCTCCTACGAGCAGTACTTC; CDR3 protein: CASSGQGVSYEQYF; clone size: once; D gene: TRBD1; J gene: TRBJ2-7; V gene: TRBV6-1
CDR3 DNA: TGTGCCAGCAGTCCTCAGGATCTTCTCGGCTATGGCTACACCTTC; CDR3 protein: CASSPQDLLGYGYTF; clone size: NA; D gene: NA; J gene: TRBJ1-2; V gene: TRBV27
CDR3 DNA: TGTGCCAGCAGCACCCTCCCGGGACAGGGGGCTGAAGCTTTCTTT; CDR3 protein: CASSTLPGQGAEAFF; clone size: NA; D gene: TRBD1; J gene: TRBJ1-1; V gene: TRBV7-3
CDR3 DNA: TGTGCCACCAGCAGAGATCCTAGCGGGGGTGTCGATGAGCAGTTCTTC; CDR3 protein: CATSRDPSGGVDEQFF; clone size: NA; D gene: TRBD2; J gene: TRBJ2-1; V gene: TRBV15
CDR3 DNA: TGTGCCAGCACCTCGGGGACAGGGAACACCGGGGAGCTGTTTTTT; CDR3 protein: CASTSGTGNTGELFF; clone size: NA; D gene: TRBD1; J gene: TRBJ2-2; V gene: TRBV7-9
CDR3 DNA: TGCAGCGCGAAGACTTGGACAGGGGATGAAAAACTGTTTTTT; CDR3 protein: CSAKTWTGDEKLFF; clone size: NA; D gene: TRBD1; J gene: TRBJ1-4; V gene: TRBV29-1
CDR3 DNA: TGTGCCAGCAGCGGACCGGGGCTAGCGGGTTGGCCCTTGGCCCACAATGAGCAGTTCTTC; CDR3 protein: CASSGPGLAGWPLAHNEQFF; clone size: NA; D gene: TRBD2; J gene: TRBJ2-1; V gene: TRBV13
CDR3 DNA: TGTGCCAGCAGCACCGGCAACACGGGGAGTCAGCCCCAGCATTTT; CDR3 protein: CASSTGNTGSQPQHF; clone size: NA; D gene: NA; J gene: TRBJ1-5; V gene: TRBV7-9
CDR3 DNA: TGCGCCAGCAGCCCTCCGGGACAGGCCTACGAGCAGTACTTC; CDR3 protein: CASSPPGQAYEQYF; clone size: NA; D gene: TRBD1; J gene: TRBJ2-7; V gene: TRBV4-1
CDR3 DNA: TGTGCCAGCAGCGGGGGGGGGACAGGGTTCTACAATGAGCAGTTCTTC; CDR3 protein: CASSGGGTGFYNEQFF; clone size: NA; D gene: NA; J gene: TRBJ2-1; V gene: TRBV28
CDR3 DNA: TGTGCCAGTACCAGGACTACCGACACTGAAGCTTTCTTT; CDR3 protein: CASTRTTDTEAFF; clone size: NA; D gene: NA; J gene: TRBJ1-1; V gene: TRBV19
CDR3 DNA: TGTGCCAGCAGCTTAGCGGGGGGAACGCAGTATTTT; CDR3 protein: CASSLAGGTQYF; clone size: NA; D gene: NA; J gene: TRBJ2-3; V gene: TRBV7-2
CDR3 DNA: TGTGCCAGCAGCCTCCAGGCCTCGACTAATGAAAAACTGTTTTTT; CDR3 protein: CASSLQASTNEKLFF; clone size: once; D gene: NA; J gene: TRBJ1-4; V gene: TRBV13
CDR3 DNA: TGTGCCAGTAGTGGACGAAAATCCGGGACATTCGACAATCAGCCCCAGCATTTT; CDR3 protein: CASSGRKSGTFDNQPQHF; clone size: once; D gene: NA; J gene: TRBJ1-5; V gene: TRBV19
CDR3 DNA: TGTGCCAGCAGCTTAGTAGGGCAGGGGGCTAACACTGAAGCTTTCTTT; CDR3 protein: CASSLVGQGANTEAFF; clone size: few; D gene: TRBD1; J gene: TRBJ1-1; V gene: TRBV7-9
CDR3 DNA: TGCAGCGCTGTGACTAGAACTTGGAACATTCAGTACTTC; CDR3 protein: CSAVTRTWNIQYF; clone size: NA; D gene: NA; J gene: TRBJ2-4; V gene: TRBV29-1
CDR3 DNA: TGTGCCAGCAGCTCCAAGCGGGGTGCGCAGTATTTT; CDR3 protein: CASSSKRGAQYF; clone size: NA; D gene: TRBD2; J gene: TRBJ2-3; V gene: TRBV11-3
CDR3 DNA: TGTGCCAGCAGCTTAGGACGGCCGGGTCCCTACGAGCAGTACTTC; CDR3 protein: CASSLGRPGPYEQYF; clone size: NA; D gene: NA; J gene: TRBJ2-7; V gene: TRBV7-6
CDR3 DNA: TGTGCCAGCAGCGTAGGATCGGGGGTCGAGCAGTACTTC; CDR3 protein: CASSVGSGVEQYF; clone size: NA; D gene: NA; J gene: TRBJ2-7; V gene: TRBV9
CDR3 DNA: TGTGCCAGCAGTTACTCGAATCGGAGAGGATATGGCTACACCTTC; CDR3 protein: CASSYSNRRGYGYTF; clone size: NA; D gene: NA; J gene: TRBJ1-2; V gene: TRBV6-5
CDR3 DNA: TGTGCCAGCAGTGCGACTGACTCCAACACTGAAGCTTTCTTT; CDR3 protein: CASSATDSNTEAFF; clone size: NA; D gene: NA; J gene: TRBJ1-1; V gene: TRBV7-9
CDR3 DNA: TGCGCCAGCAGCTTGAACAGGGAACGCACCGGGGAGCTGTTTTTT; CDR3 protein: CASSLNRERTGELFF; clone size: NA; D gene: NA; J gene: TRBJ2-2; V gene: TRBV5-1
CDR3 DNA: TGTGCCAGCAGCTCCTACCGGAGAACAGGGGTTAATCTTAACTATGGCTACACCTTC; CDR3 protein: CASSSYRRTGVNLNYGYTF; clone size: NA; D gene: TRBD1; J gene: TRBJ1-2; V gene: TRBV11-2
CDR3 DNA: TGTGCCTGGAACGAAGGAGCGGATGGCAATCAGCCCCAGCATTTT; CDR3 protein: CAWNEGADGNQPQHF; clone size: NA; D gene: NA; J gene: TRBJ1-5; V gene: TRBV30
CDR3 DNA: TGTGCCAGGGAACTTACAGGGCTGGGCAATCAGCCCCAGCATTTT; CDR3 protein: CARELTGLGNQPQHF; clone size: once; D gene: NA; J gene: TRBJ1-5; V gene: TRBV21-1
CDR3 DNA: TGTGCCAGCAGTCCCGCGGGAGGCTCCTACAATGAGCAGTTCTTC; CDR3 protein: CASSPAGGSYNEQFF; clone size: NA; D gene: TRBD2; J gene: TRBJ2-1; V gene: TRBV28
CDR3 DNA: TGTGCCATCAGCCCTCGCAACAGCGGGGGCCCCTCTGGGGCCAACGTCCTGACTTTC; CDR3 protein: CAISPRNSGGPSGANVLTF; clone size: NA; D gene: TRBD2; J gene: TRBJ2-6; V gene: TRBV10-3